This T cell receptor (beta chain) was recovered during a study of T cell repertoires in cytomegalovirus infection. Study summary: Signatures in public TCR beta sequences pointed to both CMV infection and matching HLA type.

Germline CDR1 reads MGHRA; CDR2 reads YSYEKL. CDR3 size: 14 residues. With V trimmed by 3 bases and J by 4 bases, 5 bases remained unmatched. TCRdb processed the reads anew with MiXCR; each CDR3 protein has one entry. The sample records approximately 500,000 distinct CDR3 sequences, approximately 15% being singletons. The receptor comes from a human donor in good health (CMV status not recorded). Some clones in this sample may be carry-over from other donors' samples. The chain joins TRBV4-1 to TRBJ1-2; 7 nucleotides line up with TRBD1. The sample was CD8+ T cells from PBMCs. The CDR3 DNA reads TGCGCCAGCAGCCAGGCCTGGACAGGCTATGGCTACACCTTC. It is translated as CASSQAWTGYGYTF.